This record covers a single TCR beta chain. Its specificity is not known. This record comes from a study of cytomegalovirus exposure and HLA in healthy donors. Points from the study as a whole: The study listed 150 to 200 cytomegalovirus-associated TCR beta chains. From TCR beta sequences, most subjects' HLA-A and HLA-B alleles were reportedly predicted accurately.

With 60 Vbeta and 13 Jbeta primers, the PCR was carried out. Original processing methods: A later analysis tallied about 80 million unique TCR beta chains, 9 million to 12 million of them shared. Sequencing used immunoSEQ multiplex PCR; TCRdb keeps in-frame clones, though not all of them. V, J and clone size were drawn from that table, and D and trimming were deduced from the DNA. The sample consists of under 150,000 clones, around four fifths of them appearing once. V shed 0 bases and J shed 2 bases, with 13 bases lying between them. The CDR3 contains 16 residues. The germline CDR1 and CDR2 sequences are LGHNA and YNFKEQ.

This clonotype was obtained from a man in his thirties or forties in good health and CMV-seropositive. This rearrangement joins TRBV4-2 to TRBJ2-5; tentatively, D is TRBD1 (5 bases). Specimen: PBMCs. The DNA for the CDR3 is TGTGCCAGCAGCCAAGAAGGTGGACAAAATCAAGAGACCCAGTACTTC. Its translation is CASSQEGGQNQETQYF.